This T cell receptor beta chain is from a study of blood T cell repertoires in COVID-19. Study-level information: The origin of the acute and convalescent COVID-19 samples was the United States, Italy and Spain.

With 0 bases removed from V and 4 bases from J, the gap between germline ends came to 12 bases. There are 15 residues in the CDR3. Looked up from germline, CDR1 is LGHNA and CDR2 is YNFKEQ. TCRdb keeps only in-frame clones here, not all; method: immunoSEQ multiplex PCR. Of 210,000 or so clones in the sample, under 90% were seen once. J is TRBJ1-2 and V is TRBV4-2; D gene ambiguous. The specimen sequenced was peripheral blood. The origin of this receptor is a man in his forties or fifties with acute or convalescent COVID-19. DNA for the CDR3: TGTGCCAGCAGCCAAGAGACGGGGATGAGCTATGGCTACACCTTC. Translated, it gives CASSQETGMSYGYTF.